These 7 T cell receptor beta chains originate from one sample sequenced in a study of cytomegalovirus exposure and HLA in healthy donors. Use of 60 Vbeta and 13 Jbeta primers characterized the PCR. The protocol was immunoSEQ multiplex PCR, while the TCRdb copy is restricted to in-frame clones and leaves out a portion. The profile shows about 120,000 clones, 75% of them singletons. The sequencing input was PBMCs. The receptors come from a woman aged 40 to 49 in good health and CMV-seropositive.

CDR3 DNA sequence: TGTGCCAGCAGTGAAGCAGGACAAGGCAACGAGCAGTACTTC. Its protein is CASSEAGQGNEQYF. This chain uses TRBV6-1 with TRBJ2-7, with TRBD1 as a possible D gene (5 bases). Germline V gene lookup returns CDR1 MNHNS and CDR2 SASEGT. Trimming removed 0 bases from V and 5 bases from J, with 11 bases in between. This CDR3 is 14 amino acids long.

The CDR3 coding sequence is TGTGCCAGCAGCGGTGTGAACACTGAAGCTTTCTTT. This translates into CASSGVNTEAFF. The V call is TRBV25-1, the J call TRBJ1-1, with D hard to call. Germline CDR1 reads MGHDK; CDR2 reads SYGVNS. With 6 bases removed from V and 0 bases from J, the gap between germline ends came to 5 bases. The CDR3 is 12 amino acids.

This clone was seen only a few times. CDR3 in DNA: TGCGCCAGCAGCCAAGAGGGGACAGTGGCCTACGAGCAGTACTTC. It codes for CASSQEGTVAYEQYF. The rearrangement links TRBV4-1 to TRBJ2-7; 7 bases fit TRBD1. The trim removed 0 bases at V and 2 bases at J, leaving 4 bases unmatched. The CDR3 totals 15 residues. The germline gives CDR1 MGHRA, CDR2 YSYEKL.

This clone has a handful of counts. The V call is TRBV6-6, the J call TRBJ1-1, with D perhaps matching TRBD1 (5 bases). The CDR3 contains 14 residues. Trimming left V 7 bases short and J 6 bases short, with 18 bases between. In germline, CDR1 is MNHNY, CDR2 SVGAGI (reference sequence). CDR3 sequence: CASTNTPDRPEAFF. The CDR3 region has the DNA TGTGCCAGCACCAATACCCCTGACAGACCTGAAGCTTTCTTT.

There are many counts of this clone. V usage is TRBV6-6 and J usage is TRBJ1-2; TRBD1 is a possible D gene (6 bases). This CDR3 is 12 amino acids long. V lost 6 bases and J 8 bases, leaving 13 bases between the germline ends. Germline loops: CDR1 MNHNY, CDR2 SVGAGI (reference sequence). Written as DNA, the CDR3 is TGTGCCAGCAGCTCGGACAGACACGGCTACACCTTC. As protein: CASSSDRHGYTF.

The chain joins TRBV5-5 to TRBJ1-5, with D possibly matching TRBD1 (6 bases). Germline values: CDR1 SGHKS, CDR2 YYEKEE (reference sequence). The ends were cut back, 2 bases at V and 0 bases at J, with 12 bases in the middle. The CDR3 is 16 amino acids. CDR3 amino acids: CASSFEGGISNQPQHF. The CDR3 nucleotides are TGTGCCAGCAGCTTTGAAGGGGGTATTAGCAATCAGCCCCAGCATTTT.

This chain joins TRBV5-1 and TRBJ2-5; 7 bases align to TRBD2. This CDR3 has 15 residues. Germline lookup yields CDR1 SGHRS and CDR2 YFSETQ. V shed 0 bases and J 3 bases; nucleotides not matched to a gene: 5. The chain's CDR3 is CASSLGVGLEETQYF. For the CDR3, the DNA is TGCGCCAGCAGCTTGGGGGTTGGACTAGAAGAGACCCAGTACTTC.